Here is one T cell receptor beta chain with its context. The CDR3 runs to 15 residues. V shed 8 bases and J 1 base; nucleotides not matched to a gene: 6. Per germline, CDR1 MNHEY and CDR2 SVGAGI. The sample originates from a study of early T cells in non-severe SARS-CoV-2 infection. TCRdb reprocessed the 5' RACE reads with MiXCR, giving one entry per CDR3 protein. The table records tens of thousands of distinct CDR3 sequences, 9.5% to 15% of them present only once. The rearrangement joins TRBV6-5 to TRBJ2-7; 12 bases match TRBD2. The input for sequencing was whole blood, taken at baseline. The clonotype comes from an adult who was a healthcare worker with PCR-confirmed SARS-CoV-2 infection or an uninfected control (not recorded which). CDR3 amino acids: CASSRTSGASYEQYF. As DNA, the CDR3 is TGTGCCAGCTCCCGGACTAGCGGGGCTTCCTACGAGCAGTACTTC.